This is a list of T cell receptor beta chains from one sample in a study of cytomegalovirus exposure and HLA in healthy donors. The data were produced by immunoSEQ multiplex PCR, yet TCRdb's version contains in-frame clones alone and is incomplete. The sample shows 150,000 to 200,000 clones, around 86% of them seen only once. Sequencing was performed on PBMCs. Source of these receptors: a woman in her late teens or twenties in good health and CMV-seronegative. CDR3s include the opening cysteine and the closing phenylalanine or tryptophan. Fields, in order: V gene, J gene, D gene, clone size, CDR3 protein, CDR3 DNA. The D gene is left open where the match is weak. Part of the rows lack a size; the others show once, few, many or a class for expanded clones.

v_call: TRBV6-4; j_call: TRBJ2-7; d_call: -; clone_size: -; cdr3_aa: CASSDQSGLEQYF; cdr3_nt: TGTGCCAGCAGTGATCAATCAGGTCTCGAGCAGTACTTC
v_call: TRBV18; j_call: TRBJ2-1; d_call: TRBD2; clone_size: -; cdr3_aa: CASSRVTSGYNNEQFF; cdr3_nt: TGTGCCAGCTCACGGGTGACTAGCGGGTACAACAATGAGCAGTTCTTC
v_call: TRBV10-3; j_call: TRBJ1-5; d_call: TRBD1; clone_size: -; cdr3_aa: CAIRDGGQGNQPQHF; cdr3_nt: TGTGCCATCAGGGATGGGGGACAGGGTAACCAGCCCCAGCATTTT
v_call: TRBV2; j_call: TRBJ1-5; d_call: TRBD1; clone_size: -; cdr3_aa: CASTSRTGHQPQHF; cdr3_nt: TGTGCCAGCACCAGCAGGACAGGGCATCAGCCCCAGCATTTT
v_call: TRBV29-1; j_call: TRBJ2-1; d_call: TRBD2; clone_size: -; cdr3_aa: CSVDRTSGGVGEQFF; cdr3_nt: TGCAGCGTTGACCGAACTAGCGGGGGGGTCGGTGAGCAGTTCTTC
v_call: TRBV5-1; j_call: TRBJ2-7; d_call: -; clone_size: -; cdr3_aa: CASSPSGLGGFYEQYF; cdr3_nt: TGCGCCAGCAGCCCGTCGGGTCTTGGCGGATTCTACGAGCAGTACTTC
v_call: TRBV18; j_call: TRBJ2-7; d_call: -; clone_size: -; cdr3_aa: CASSPSQGPVSNEQYF; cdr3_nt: TGTGCCAGCTCACCCTCGCAGGGGCCGGTCTCGAACGAGCAGTACTTC
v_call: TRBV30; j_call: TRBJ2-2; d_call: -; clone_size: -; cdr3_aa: CAWSAGTWDTGELFF; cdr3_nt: TGTGCCTGGAGCGCGGGTACCTGGGACACCGGGGAGCTGTTTTTT
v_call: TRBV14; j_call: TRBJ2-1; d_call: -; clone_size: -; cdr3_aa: CASSQAVEQFF; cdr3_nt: TGTGCCAGCAGCCAAGCGGTTGAGCAGTTCTTC
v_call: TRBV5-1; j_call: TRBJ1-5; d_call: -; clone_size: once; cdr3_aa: CASSLEPRNQPQHF; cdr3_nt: TGCGCCAGCAGCTTGGAACCGAGAAATCAGCCCCAGCATTTT
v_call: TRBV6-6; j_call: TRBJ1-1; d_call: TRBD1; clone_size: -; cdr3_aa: CASSYSAGTGSQAFF; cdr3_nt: TGTGCCAGCAGTTACTCAGCGGGGACAGGGAGCCAAGCTTTCTTT
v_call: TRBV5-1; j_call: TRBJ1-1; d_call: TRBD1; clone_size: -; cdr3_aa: CASSFWTGDNTEAFF; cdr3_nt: TGCGCCAGCAGCTTCTGGACAGGGGATAACACTGAAGCTTTCTTT
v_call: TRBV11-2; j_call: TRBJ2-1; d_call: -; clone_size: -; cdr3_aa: CASSLSGVYNEQFF; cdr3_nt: TGTGCCAGCAGCTTGTCGGGAGTCTACAATGAGCAGTTCTTC
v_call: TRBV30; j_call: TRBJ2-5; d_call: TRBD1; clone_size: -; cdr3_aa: CAWRTGLMETQYF; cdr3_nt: TGTGCCTGGAGGACAGGGCTTATGGAGACCCAGTACTTC
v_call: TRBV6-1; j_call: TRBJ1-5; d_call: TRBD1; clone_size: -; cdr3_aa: CASRTGVQPQHF; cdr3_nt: TGTGCCAGCAGGACAGGGGTCCAGCCCCAGCATTTT
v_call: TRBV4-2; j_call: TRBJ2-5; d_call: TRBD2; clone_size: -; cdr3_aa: CASSQAGTLTSGGVETQYF; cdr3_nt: TGTGCCAGCAGCCAAGCCGGCACCTTGACTAGCGGGGGGGTTGAGACCCAGTACTTC
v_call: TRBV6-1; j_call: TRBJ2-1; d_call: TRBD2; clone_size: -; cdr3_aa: CASSERRTSGEQFF; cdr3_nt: TGTGCCAGCAGTGAAAGGCGGACTAGCGGAGAGCAGTTCTTC
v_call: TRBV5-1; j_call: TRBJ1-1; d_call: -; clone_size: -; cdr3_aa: CASSVTGVMNTEAFF; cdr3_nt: TGCGCCAGCAGCGTGACAGGTGTGATGAACACTGAAGCTTTCTTT
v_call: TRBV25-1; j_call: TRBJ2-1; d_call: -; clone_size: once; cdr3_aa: CASSGTGYSNEQFF; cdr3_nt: TGTGCCAGCAGTGGAACGGGGTACAGCAATGAGCAGTTCTTC
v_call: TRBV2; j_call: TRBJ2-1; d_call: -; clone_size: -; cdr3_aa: CASTRGNYNEQFF; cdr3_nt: TGTGCCAGCACCCGGGGTAATTACAATGAGCAGTTCTTC
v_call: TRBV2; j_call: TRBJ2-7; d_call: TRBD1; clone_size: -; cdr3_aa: CASIWDRASYEQYF; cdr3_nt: TGTGCCAGCATTTGGGACAGGGCTTCCTACGAGCAGTACTTC
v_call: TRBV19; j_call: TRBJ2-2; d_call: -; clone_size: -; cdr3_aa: CASTSAANTGELFF; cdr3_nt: TGTGCCAGTACTTCCGCAGCGAACACCGGGGAGCTGTTTTTT
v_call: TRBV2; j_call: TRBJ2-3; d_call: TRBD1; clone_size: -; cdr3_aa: CASIPGTGAPDTQYF; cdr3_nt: TGTGCCAGTATCCCCGGGACAGGGGCTCCAGATACGCAGTATTTT
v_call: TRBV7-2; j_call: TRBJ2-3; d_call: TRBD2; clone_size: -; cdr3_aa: CASSLFGSGSTDTQYF; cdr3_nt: TGTGCCAGCAGCTTGTTTGGTAGCGGGAGTACAGATACGCAGTATTTT
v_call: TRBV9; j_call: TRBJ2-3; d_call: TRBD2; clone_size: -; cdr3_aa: CASSESGASTDTQYF; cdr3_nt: TGTGCCAGCAGCGAGAGCGGGGCTAGCACAGATACGCAGTATTTT
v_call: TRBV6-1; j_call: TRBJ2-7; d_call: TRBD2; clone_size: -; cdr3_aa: CASSEIGGGYEQYF; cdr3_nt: TGTGCCAGCAGTGAAATTGGGGGGGGGTACGAGCAGTACTTC
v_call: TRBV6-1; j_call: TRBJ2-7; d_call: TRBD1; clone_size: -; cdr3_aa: CASSEAIRAGTGTFEQYF; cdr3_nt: TGTGCCAGCAGTGAAGCAATTCGCGCCGGGACAGGGACTTTCGAGCAGTACTTC
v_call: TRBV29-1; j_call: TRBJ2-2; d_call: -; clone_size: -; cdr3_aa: CSVEDTRDWDTGELFF; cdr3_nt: TGCAGCGTTGAAGATACGAGGGACTGGGACACCGGGGAGCTGTTTTTT
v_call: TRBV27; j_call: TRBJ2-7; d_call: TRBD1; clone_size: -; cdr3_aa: CASRHPDRAFYEQYF; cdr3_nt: TGTGCCAGCAGACACCCGGACAGGGCCTTCTACGAGCAGTACTTC
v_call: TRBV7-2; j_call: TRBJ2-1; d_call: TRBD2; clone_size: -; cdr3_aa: CASSLMTLTSHEQFF; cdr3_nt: TGTGCCAGCAGCTTAATGACCCTGACTAGCCATGAGCAGTTCTTC
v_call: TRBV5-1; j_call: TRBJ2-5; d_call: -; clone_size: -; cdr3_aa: CASSLAELSGETQYF; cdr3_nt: TGCGCCAGCAGCTTGGCCGAGCTATCGGGTGAGACCCAGTACTTC
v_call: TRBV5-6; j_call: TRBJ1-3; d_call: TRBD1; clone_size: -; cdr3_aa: CASSRQGIFSGNTIYF; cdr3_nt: TGTGCCAGCAGCCGACAGGGGATTTTTTCTGGAAACACCATATATTTT
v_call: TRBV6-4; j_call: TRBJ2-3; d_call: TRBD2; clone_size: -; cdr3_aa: CASSDSTSAADTQYF; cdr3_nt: TGTGCCAGCAGTGACTCGACTAGCGCGGCAGATACGCAGTATTTT
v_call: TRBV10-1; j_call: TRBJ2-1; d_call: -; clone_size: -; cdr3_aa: CASSKPGSSYNEQFF; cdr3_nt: TGCGCCAGCAGTAAACCGGGATCTTCCTACAATGAGCAGTTCTTC
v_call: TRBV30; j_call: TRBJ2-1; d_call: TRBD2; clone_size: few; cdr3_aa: CAWSTGTINNEQFF; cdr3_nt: TGTGCCTGGAGTACTGGGACTATCAACAATGAGCAGTTCTTC
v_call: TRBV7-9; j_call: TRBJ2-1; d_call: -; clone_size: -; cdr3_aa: CASHDRTYNEQFF; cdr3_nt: TGTGCCAGCCATGACAGGACCTACAATGAGCAGTTCTTC
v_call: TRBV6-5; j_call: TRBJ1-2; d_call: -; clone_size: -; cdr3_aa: CASMIDRSSFYGYTF; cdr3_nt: TGTGCCAGCATGATAGACAGATCCTCCTTCTATGGCTACACCTTC
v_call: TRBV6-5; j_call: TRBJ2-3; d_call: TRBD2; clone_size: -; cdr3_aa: CASRPGDYHTDTQYF; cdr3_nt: TGTGCCAGCAGACCCGGGGACTATCACACAGATACGCAGTATTTT
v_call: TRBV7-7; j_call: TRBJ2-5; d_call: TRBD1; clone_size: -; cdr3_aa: CASSLGGQGRTQYF; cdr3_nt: TGTGCCAGCAGCTTAGGAGGACAGGGTCGGACCCAGTACTTC
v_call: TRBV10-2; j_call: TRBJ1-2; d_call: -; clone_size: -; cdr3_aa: CASSESSNRVASYGYTF; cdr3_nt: TGCGCCAGCAGTGAGTCGAGTAACAGGGTGGCCTCCTATGGCTACACCTTC
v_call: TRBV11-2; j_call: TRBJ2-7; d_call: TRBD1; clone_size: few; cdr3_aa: CASSPTGTGSYEQYF; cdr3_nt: TGTGCCAGCAGCCCGACCGGGACAGGATCCTACGAGCAGTACTTC
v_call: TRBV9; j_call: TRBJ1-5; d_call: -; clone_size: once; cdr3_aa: CASSVASGGPQHF; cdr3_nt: TGTGCCAGCAGCGTAGCATCGGGGGGGCCCCAGCATTTT
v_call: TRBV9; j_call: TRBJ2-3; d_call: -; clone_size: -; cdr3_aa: CASSPRGQDLSTDTQYF; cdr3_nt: TGTGCCAGCAGCCCCCGTGGGCAAGACCTTAGCACAGATACGCAGTATTTT
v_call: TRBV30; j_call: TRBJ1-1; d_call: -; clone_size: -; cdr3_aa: CAWSVRRRNTEAFF; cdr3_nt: TGTGCCTGGAGTGTACGGAGGAGGAACACTGAAGCTTTCTTT
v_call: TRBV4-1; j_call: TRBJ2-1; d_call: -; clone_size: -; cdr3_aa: CASSQGLARGARNNEQFF; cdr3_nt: TGCGCCAGCAGCCAAGGATTGGCCCGGGGGGCCCGAAACAATGAGCAGTTCTTC
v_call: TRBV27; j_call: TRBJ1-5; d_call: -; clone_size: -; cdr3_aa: CASKNRVGANQPQHF; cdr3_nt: TGTGCCAGCAAAAACAGGGTAGGGGCAAATCAGCCCCAGCATTTT
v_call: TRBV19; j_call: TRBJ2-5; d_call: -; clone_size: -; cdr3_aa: CASSGNYRASYQETQYF; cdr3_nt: TGTGCCAGTAGTGGGAACTACAGGGCCTCGTACCAAGAGACCCAGTACTTC
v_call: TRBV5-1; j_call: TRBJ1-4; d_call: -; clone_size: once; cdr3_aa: CASRFGQSREKLFF; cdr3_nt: TGCGCCAGCAGATTCGGACAGTCCCGCGAAAAACTGTTTTTT
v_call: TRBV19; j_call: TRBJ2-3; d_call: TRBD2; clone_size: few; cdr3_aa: CASRASGRTAGFTDTQYF; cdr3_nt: TGTGCCAGTCGGGCTAGCGGGAGGACGGCAGGATTCACAGATACGCAGTATTTT
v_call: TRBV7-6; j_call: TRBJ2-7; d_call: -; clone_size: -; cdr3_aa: CASSLETLSSYEQYF; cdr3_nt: TGTGCCAGCAGCTTAGAAACTTTAAGCTCCTACGAGCAGTACTTC
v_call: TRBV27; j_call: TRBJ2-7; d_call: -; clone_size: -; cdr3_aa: CASSLGSGIYEQYF; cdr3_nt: TGTGCCAGCAGTTTAGGGTCGGGGATCTACGAGCAGTACTTC
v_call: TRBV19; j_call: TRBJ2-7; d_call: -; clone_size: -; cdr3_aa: CASSIEGRGYEQYF; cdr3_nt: TGTGCCAGTAGTATTGAGGGCAGGGGCTACGAGCAGTACTTC
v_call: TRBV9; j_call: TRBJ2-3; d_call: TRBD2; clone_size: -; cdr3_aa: CASSAPRGVGTDTQYF; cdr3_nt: TGTGCCAGCAGCGCCCCACGGGGGGTCGGCACAGATACGCAGTATTTT